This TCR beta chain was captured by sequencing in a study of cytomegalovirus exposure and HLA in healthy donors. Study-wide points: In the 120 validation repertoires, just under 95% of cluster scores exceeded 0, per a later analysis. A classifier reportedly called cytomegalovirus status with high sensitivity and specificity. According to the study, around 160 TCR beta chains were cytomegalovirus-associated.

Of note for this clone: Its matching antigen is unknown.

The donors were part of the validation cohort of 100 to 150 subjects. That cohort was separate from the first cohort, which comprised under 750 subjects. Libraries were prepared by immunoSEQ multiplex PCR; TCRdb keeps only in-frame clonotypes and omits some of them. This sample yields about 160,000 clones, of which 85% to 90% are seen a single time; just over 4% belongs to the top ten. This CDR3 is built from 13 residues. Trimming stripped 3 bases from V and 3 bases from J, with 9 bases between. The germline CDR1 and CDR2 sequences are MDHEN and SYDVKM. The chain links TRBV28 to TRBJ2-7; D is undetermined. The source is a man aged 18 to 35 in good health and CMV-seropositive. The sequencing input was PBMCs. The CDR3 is CASSFLSVYEQYF. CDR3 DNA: TGTGCCAGCAGTTTTCTTTCGGTCTACGAGCAGTACTTC.